This is a list of T cell receptor beta chains from one sample in a study of T cells in Graves' hyperthyroidism and ophthalmopathy. One entry per CDR3 protein, called by TCRdb with MiXCR from the multiplex PCR reads. This sample carries some 490,000 distinct CDR3 sequences, 15% to 20% of them seen once, and the ten largest clones take about 29%. Sequencing input: blood. The receptors here all came from a woman aged 25 to 39 with Graves' ophthalmopathy. Each CDR3 is given with its conserved first and last residue. D genes are given only for firm matches. A row's size may be missing; if present it is once, few, many or a size class.

many	TRBV7-8	TRBJ1-5	NA	CASSRSGTRGGQPQHF	TGTGCCAGCAGCAGGTCCGGGACGCGGGGCGGACAGCCCCAGCATTTT
many	TRBV20-1	TRBJ1-2	NA	CSAQVMGRGYGYTF	TGCAGTGCCCAGGTCATGGGTAGAGGCTATGGCTACACCTTC
many	TRBV18	TRBJ2-3	NA	CASSPGHSTDTQYF	TGTGCCAGCTCACCTGGGCATAGCACAGATACGCAGTATTTT
NA	TRBV10-3	TRBJ1-4	NA	CAISPAGNTNEKLFF	TGTGCCATCAGTCCGGCGGGGAACACTAATGAAAAACTGTTTTTT
NA	TRBV5-1	TRBJ2-7	NA	CASSFAGPDYYEQYF	TGCGCCAGCAGCTTCGCCGGACCTGACTACTACGAGCAGTACTTC
NA	TRBV29-1	TRBJ2-2	TRBD1	CSVSPGQGIAGELFF	TGCAGCGTTTCACCGGGACAGGGGATTGCCGGGGAGCTGTTTTTT
many	TRBV7-8	TRBJ2-5	TRBD2	CASSSSGSGLEETQYF	TGTGCCAGCAGCTCCAGCGGGAGTGGGTTAGAAGAGACCCAGTACTTC
many	TRBV30	TRBJ2-1	TRBD1	CAWSLGQGYNEQFF	TGTGCCTGGAGTCTAGGACAGGGTTACAATGAGCAGTTCTTC
few	TRBV7-2	TRBJ2-3	NA	CASSRTGGHLKDTQYF	TGTGCCAGCAGCCGTACCGGGGGACATCTAAAAGATACGCAGTATTTT
many	TRBV9	TRBJ2-3	TRBD2	CASSVWGREAVTDTQYF	TGTGCCAGCAGCGTTTGGGGGCGGGAGGCAGTCACAGATACGCAGTATTTT
many	TRBV7-3	TRBJ2-3	NA	CASSLNPQGDTQYF	TGTGCCAGCAGCCTCAACCCTCAGGGAGATACGCAGTATTTT
many	TRBV9	TRBJ1-5	TRBD1	CASSVGQGGNQPQHF	TGTGCCAGCAGCGTAGGACAGGGTGGCAATCAGCCCCAGCATTTT
NA	TRBV4-2	TRBJ2-7	TRBD2	CASSQDSGLAGAEQYF	TGTGCCAGCAGCCAAGATTCTGGACTAGCGGGAGCAGAGCAGTACTTC
many	TRBV4-1	TRBJ2-5	NA	CASSQDPGRLGQETQYF	TGCGCCAGCAGCCAAGACCCAGGGAGGCTTGGTCAAGAGACCCAGTACTTC
many	TRBV3-1	TRBJ2-5	NA	CASSQFGTPQETQYF	TGTGCCAGCAGCCAATTTGGGACTCCCCAAGAGACCCAGTACTTC
few	TRBV27	TRBJ1-2	TRBD1	CASSPAPDREGGYTF	TGTGCCAGCAGTCCCGCCCCGGACAGGGAGGGGGGCTACACCTTC
NA	TRBV6-6	TRBJ2-7	TRBD1	CASSYETGYNEQYF	TGTGCCAGCAGTTACGAGACAGGGTATAACGAGCAGTACTTC
many	TRBV4-3	TRBJ2-7	TRBD2	CASSSTPSGGYEQYF	TGCGCCAGCAGCTCTACACCTAGCGGGGGGTACGAGCAGTACTTC
many	TRBV11-3	TRBJ2-5	NA	CASSQHSQETQYF	TGTGCCAGCAGCCAACACAGTCAAGAGACCCAGTACTTC
few	TRBV7-2	TRBJ2-1	NA	CASSPSAFRAGNEQFF	TGTGCCAGCAGCCCAAGCGCTTTCCGGGCGGGAAATGAGCAGTTCTTC
NA	TRBV5-1	TRBJ2-4	TRBD2	CASSMGLVGGTIKNIQYF	TGCGCCAGCAGCATGGGACTAGTGGGAGGAACTATCAAAAACATTCAGTACTTC
NA	TRBV20-1	TRBJ1-2	NA	CSAGTHGYTF	TGCAGTGCCGGGACCCATGGCTACACCTTC